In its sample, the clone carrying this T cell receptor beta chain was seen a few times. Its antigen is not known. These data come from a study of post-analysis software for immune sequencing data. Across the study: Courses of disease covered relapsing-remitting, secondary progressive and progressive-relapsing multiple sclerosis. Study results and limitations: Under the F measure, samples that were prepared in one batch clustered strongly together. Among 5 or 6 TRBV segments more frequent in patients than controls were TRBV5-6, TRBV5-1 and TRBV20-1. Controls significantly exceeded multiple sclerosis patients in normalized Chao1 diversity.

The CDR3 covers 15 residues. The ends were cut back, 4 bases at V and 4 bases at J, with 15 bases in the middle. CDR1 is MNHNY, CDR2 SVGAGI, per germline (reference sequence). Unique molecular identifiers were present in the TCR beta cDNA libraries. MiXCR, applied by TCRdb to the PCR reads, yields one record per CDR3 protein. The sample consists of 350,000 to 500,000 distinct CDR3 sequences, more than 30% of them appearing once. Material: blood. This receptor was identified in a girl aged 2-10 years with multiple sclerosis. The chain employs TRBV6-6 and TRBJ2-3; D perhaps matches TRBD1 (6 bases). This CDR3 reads CASSFGDKGSDTQYF. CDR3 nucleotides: TGTGCCAGCAGTTTTGGGGACAAAGGGTCAGATACGCAGTATTTT.